This T cell receptor (beta chain) was identified in a study of T cell repertoires in cytomegalovirus infection. Study-wide context: Indicated by public TCR beta signatures were CMV infection and matching HLA type.

This clonotype was seen a handful of times. What it recognizes is unknown. TCRdb reprocessed the reads with MiXCR, giving one entry per CDR3 protein. The sample consists of 150,000 or so distinct CDR3 sequences, roughly 6% of them appearing once. Overall study findings and caveats: HLA-C-restricted CMV-specific TCR beta clonotypes were dominant in the ex vivo response. Totalled public TCR beta family frequency picked out people who carried CMV plus the relevant HLA.

This CDR3 spans 14 amino acids. Trimming stripped 2 bases from V and 3 bases from J, with 13 bases between. CDR1 is DFQATT and CDR2 is SNEGSKA in the germline V gene (reference sequence). The sequence was collected from a human donor in good health (CMV status not recorded). Some clones in this sample may be carry-over from other donors' samples. The sequenced sample consisted of PBMCs. The genes are TRBV20-1 and TRBJ2-5; D might be TRBD1 (6 bases). CDR3 in DNA: TGCAGTGCTAGAACTCACGGACAGAAAGAGACCCAGTACTTC. Translating gives CSARTHGQKETQYF.